These 13 T cell receptor beta chains came from one sample sequenced in a study of CXCR3-negative and CXCR3-positive naive CD8 T cells. Study-wide results and caveats: CXCR3-positive naive cells had TRB CDR3s that were more hydrophobic than CXCR3-negative naive cells had.

No antigen has been assigned to these receptors. Libraries of TRB cDNA were made by 5' RACE and carried UMIs. TCRdb re-called the 5' RACE reads and gives one entry per CDR3 protein, without DNA. The table lists approximately 140,000 distinct CDR3 sequences, with roughly 0.28% in the top ten. The sample taken for sequencing was naive CXCR3+ CD8+ T cells from blood. Subset denoted: CD45RO-CCR7+CD27+CD95- naive CD8+ T cells expressing CXCR3 (TNR3+). The receptors here all came from a human donor in good health. Some clones in this sample may be carry-over from other donors' samples.

This sequence joins TRBV15 and TRBJ1-4. CDR1 is LNHNV and CDR2 is YYDKDF in the germline V gene (reference sequence). CDR3 length: 17 residues. The CDR3 loop reads CATSTQTVTASNEKLFF. The full variable domain, with the rest looked up from reference TRBV15 and TRBJ1-4, is DAMVIQNPRYQVTQFGKPVTLSCSQTLNHNVMYWYQQKSSQAPKLLFHYYDKDFNNEADTPDNFQSRRPNTSFCFLDIRSPGLGDTAMYLCATSTQTVTASNEKLFFGSGTQLSVL.

The rearrangement uses TRBV6-5 and TRBJ2-1. This CDR3 is 13 amino acids long. The germline V gene has CDR1 MNHEY and CDR2 SVGAGI. CDR3 residues: CASSYVSGGEQFF.

This sequence joins TRBV29-1 and TRBJ2-2. Germline V gene lookup returns CDR1 SQVTM and CDR2 ANQGSEA. The CDR3 has 13 amino acids. CDR3 amino acids: CSVGRANVGELFF.

This sequence joins TRBV28 and TRBJ2-7; with no DNA, the TCRdb D assignment of TRBD2 cannot be verified. This CDR3 has 16 residues. Germline CDR1 MDHEN, CDR2 SYDVKM. CDR3 sequence reads: CASSLIVPSGSYEQYF.

The chain links TRBV19 to TRBJ2-1; TCRdb's assignment of TRBD1 cannot be checked, as there is no DNA. The CDR3 has 15 residues. Germline V gene lookup returns CDR1 LNHDA and CDR2 SQIVND (reference sequence). This CDR3 reads CASSIEPTGGNEQFF.

CDR3 protein: CAWGPSGDGQFF. The V gene is TRBV30, the J gene TRBJ2-1; TCRdb selects TRBD2, and the lack of DNA leaves this call unchecked. The CDR3 is 12 amino acids. Germline-derived CDR1 and CDR2 are GTSNPN and SVGIG (reference sequence).

The rearrangement links TRBV10-2 to TRBJ2-1; TCRdb selects TRBD2, and the lack of DNA leaves this call unchecked. Germline assignment: CDR1 WSHSY and CDR2 SAAADI. The CDR3 is 13 amino acids. Here the CDR3 reads CASSELGPSEQFF.

The V call is TRBV20-1, the J call TRBJ2-7; TCRdb proposes TRBD1, but this gene call is untestable without DNA. The CDR3 runs 14 residues. CDR1 and CDR2 (germline): DFQATT, SNEGSKA (reference sequence). CDR3 amino acids: CSAAPSRVSYEQYF.

V gene TRBV7-6 combines with J gene TRBJ1-1; the TCRdb call, TRBD1, lacks DNA for checking. Germline assignment: CDR1 SGHVS and CDR2 FNYEAQ. CDR3 size: 14 residues. Here the CDR3 reads CASSTQGAGTEAFF. The complete variable domain, with remaining parts taken from reference TRBV7-6 and TRBJ1-1, reads GAGVSQSPRYKVTKRGQDVALRCDPISGHVSLYWYRQALGQGPEFLTYFNYEAQQDKSGLPNDRFSAERPEGSISTLTIQRTEQRDSAMYRCASSTQGAGTEAFFGQGTRLTVV.

The chain couples TRBV20-1 to TRBJ2-7. This CDR3 has 13 amino acids. Per germline, CDR1 DFQATT and CDR2 SNEGSKA (reference sequence). The CDR3 sequence is CSARPGSSYEQYF.

V usage is TRBV29-1 and J usage is TRBJ1-5. CDR3 length equals 12 residues. CDR1 SQVTM and CDR2 ANQGSEA come from the germline V gene. The CDR3 reads CSVWIDNQPQHF. Supplemented by reference TRBV29-1 and TRBJ1-5, the full variable domain reads SAVISQKPSRDICQRGTSLTIQCQVDSQVTMMFWYRQQPGQSLTLIATANQGSEATYESGFVIDKFPISRPNLTFSTLTVSNMSPEDSSIYLCSVWIDNQPQHFGDGTRLSIL.

The chain joins TRBV11-2 to TRBJ2-1; TCRdb lists TRBD2, though no DNA is available to test this call. CDR1 is SGHAT and CDR2 is FQNNGV in the germline V gene. CDR3 length: 16 amino acids. The CDR3 here is CASSLFASGTYNEQFF. The entire variable domain, with the rest obtained from reference TRBV11-2 and TRBJ2-1, is as follows: EAGVAQSPRYKIIEKRQSVAFWCNPISGHATLYWYQQILGQGPKLLIQFQNNGVVDDSQLPKDRFSAERLKGVDSTLKIQPAKLEDSAVYLCASSLFASGTYNEQFFGPGTRLTVL.

This chain connects TRBV9 to TRBJ1-4. In germline, CDR1 is SGDLS, CDR2 YYNGEE. The CDR3 spans 15 residues. CDR3 residues: CASSVGDSLDEKLFF.